One TCR beta chain is described in this entry. Its antigen is still unknown. The identical CDR3 is also encoded by other nucleotide sequences in the sample. These data belong to a study of T cells in narcolepsy. Overall study context: Healthy controls were enrolled alongside patients with narcolepsy type 1 or type 2. Broader study findings: In some patient and control memory CD4+ samples, autoreactive clones were absent. Healthy controls reportedly lacked the autoreactive clonotypes serially found in patients' blood.

This CDR3 region has 13 residues. V was pared by 3 bases and J by 11 bases, with 8 bases of the junction left unmatched. CDR1 and CDR2 from the germline V gene are ENHRY and SYGVKD. TCRdb's table, derived via immunoSEQ multiplex PCR, lists solely in-frame clones and lacks some. In the table there are 25,000 to 35,000 clones, over 75% of which are singletons. This rearrangement joins TRBV10-3 to TRBJ2-3; 7 nucleotides align to TRBD2. This sequence was found in a human donor in good health. The sequenced material came from memory (CD45RA-) CD4+ T cells from blood. The CDR3 nucleotides are TGTGCCATCAGTGACTCTTGGGGGGGAAGGCAGTATTTT. Its protein is CAISDSWGGRQYF.